These 18 T cell receptor beta chains originate from one sample sequenced in a study of blood T cell repertoires in COVID-19. Sequenced by immunoSEQ multiplex PCR; TCRdb stores in-frame clones only, minus some. Among over 250,000 clones listed, over 65% were seen once. Sample: peripheral blood. Source of these receptors: a woman of 80 years or more with acute or convalescent COVID-19.

The chain uses TRBV5-5 and TRBJ2-3; TRBD2 matches at 12 bases. The trim removed 5 bases at V and 2 bases at J, leaving 6 bases unmatched. This CDR3 contains 16 residues. Germline CDR1 is SGHKS and CDR2 is YYEKEE (reference sequence). CDR3 in DNA: TGTGCCAGCAGAAGCGGACTAGCGGGGTCCACAGATACGCAGTATTTT. This encodes CASRSGLAGSTDTQYF.

The CDR3 coding sequence is TGCGCCAGCAGCCATACTTCAGGGAATTCCTACGAGCAGTACTTC. Amino acid sequence: CASSHTSGNSYEQYF. The chain carries TRBV5-1 and TRBJ2-7; D might be TRBD1 (5 bases). Between the trimmed V and J ends, which lost 4 bases and 1 base, there was a span of 15 bases. The CDR3 is 15 residues long. The germline V gene encodes CDR1 SGHRS and CDR2 YFSETQ.

The chain joins TRBV2 to TRBJ1-2; 8 bases match TRBD1. Looked up from germline, CDR1 is SNHLY and CDR2 is FYNNEI. Trimming removed 7 bases from V and 8 bases from J; junction bases left unmatched: 6. The CDR3 contains 12 residues. The CDR3, as DNA: TGTGCCAGCAATCGACAGGGGATAGGCTACACCTTC. Amino acid sequence: CASNRQGIGYTF.

The V gene is TRBV7-9, the J gene TRBJ2-3, with D unresolved. V was shortened by 3 bases and J by 0 bases, with 7 bases between the two germline ends. The CDR3 runs 14 residues. Germline lookup yields CDR1 SEHNR and CDR2 FQNEAQ (reference sequence). CDR3: CASSFPGSTDTQYF. Here the CDR3 DNA reads TGTGCCAGCAGCTTTCCCGGGAGCACAGATACGCAGTATTTT.

The chain employs TRBV5-1 and TRBJ1-4; D possibly corresponds to TRBD1 (6 bases). Trimming took 2 bases from V and 3 from J, leaving 8 bases between them. This CDR3 has 14 amino acids. In germline, CDR1 is SGHRS, CDR2 YFSETQ. CDR3 protein: CASSFRGPNEKLFF. For the CDR3, the DNA is TGCGCCAGCAGCTTCAGGGGACCTAATGAAAAACTGTTTTTT. Drawing the rest from reference TRBV5-1 and TRBJ1-4, the complete variable domain is KAGVTQTPRYLIKTRGQQVTLSCSPISGHRSVSWYQQTPGQGLQFLFEYFSETQRNKGNFPGRFSGRQFSNSRSEMNVSTLELGDSALYLCASSFRGPNEKLFFGSGTQLSVL.

The chain joins TRBV3-1 (or the pseudogene TRBV3-2) to TRBJ1-6, with 7 nucleotides matching TRBD1. The trim removed 3 bases at V and 12 bases at J, leaving 8 bases unmatched. The CDR3 loop spans 14 amino acids. Germline V gene data show CDR1 as LGHDT and CDR2 as YNNKEL (reference sequence). As DNA, the CDR3 is TGTGCCAGCAGCCAGTCGGGACAGACACTACCCCTCCACTTT. Amino acid sequence: CASSQSGQTLPLHF.

V gene TRBV28 combines with J gene TRBJ1-2; 7 nucleotides match TRBD1. Trimming cost V 3 bases and J 12 bases; bases outside gene matches: 13. Germline V gene data show CDR1 as MDHEN and CDR2 as SYDVKM. CDR3 size: 14 residues. CDR3 amino acids: CASSFNQHRGRNTF. In DNA, the CDR3 is TGTGCCAGCAGTTTCAATCAGCACAGGGGAAGGAACACCTTC.

The V gene is TRBV5-4, the J gene TRBJ1-1, with no clear D. The germline CDR1 and CDR2 sequences are SGHNT and YYREEE (reference sequence). The CDR3 sequence is 14 residues long. Trimming stripped 5 bases from V and 3 bases from J, with 14 bases between. This chain's CDR3 is CASRGLSPHTEAFF. In DNA, the CDR3 is TGTGCCAGCAGAGGACTGAGCCCGCACACTGAAGCTTTCTTT.

This clone has a handful of counts. The chain employs TRBV2 and TRBJ1-2; D call uncertain. In germline, CDR1 is SNHLY, CDR2 FYNNEI. V lost 1 base to trimming and J lost 7 bases, with 10 bases between them. The CDR3 length is 13 residues. CDR3 region: CASSEGEGFGYTF. The CDR3 coding sequence is TGTGCCAGCAGTGAAGGCGAGGGTTTTGGCTACACCTTC.

This clone was found once. CDR3 sequence (DNA): TGTGCCAGCAGTTACTCGGACAGGGTATTCTCACCCCTCCACTTT. Protein sequence: CASSYSDRVFSPLHF. This chain connects TRBV6-5 to TRBJ1-6, with 8 nucleotides matching TRBD1. This CDR3 is built from 15 residues. Germline V CDR1 and CDR2: MNHEY, SVGAGI. Trimming removed 0 bases from V and 10 bases from J; junction bases left unmatched: 5.

This clone was seen a few times. V gene TRBV15 combines with J gene TRBJ1-5, with D uncertain. CDR1 is LNHNV and CDR2 is YYDKDF in the germline V gene (reference sequence). The V end was cut by 6 bases, the J end by 0 bases, with 12 bases between. The CDR3 is 15 residues long. CDR3 nucleotides: TGTGCCACCAGACTCGAGCCATATAGCAATCAGCCCCAGCATTTT. This translates into CATRLEPYSNQPQHF.

The chain links TRBV5-4 to TRBJ2-1; D might be TRBD2 (5 bases). CDR3 length: 11 residues. Germline V gene data show CDR1 as SGHNT and CDR2 as YYREEE (reference sequence). V lost 4 bases and J 9 bases, leaving 8 bases between the germline ends. This chain's CDR3 is CASSTRGEQFF. The CDR3 bases are TGTGCCAGCAGCACCCGGGGTGAGCAGTTCTTC. The whole variable domain, filled in from reference TRBV5-4 and TRBJ2-1, reads ETGVTQSPTHLIKTRGQQVTLRCSSQSGHNTVSWYQQALGQGPQFIFQYYREEENGRGNFPPRFSGLQFPNYSSELNVNALELDDSALYLCASSTRGEQFFGPGTRLTVL.

The CDR3 protein is CASSPRDRGYEQYF. The CDR3, as DNA: TGTGCCAGCAGCCCCAGGGACAGGGGATACGAGCAGTACTTC. The chain combines TRBV3-1 (or the pseudogene TRBV3-2) with TRBJ2-7; 10 positions agree with TRBD1. V shed 4 bases, J shed 4 bases, and the junction held 4 bases outside the gene matches. Germline CDR1 reads LGHDT; CDR2 reads YNNKEL (reference sequence). This CDR3 region has 14 residues.

This rearrangement joins TRBV24-1 to TRBJ2-4, with D tentatively TRBD1 (6 bases). V lost 5 bases, J lost 2 bases, and 6 bases lay in between. CDR1 is KGHDR, CDR2 SFDVKD, per germline. This CDR3 comprises 13 residues. CDR3 loop: CATSGGPKNIQYF. The CDR3 region has the DNA TGTGCCACCAGTGGGGGGCCCAAAAACATTCAGTACTTC.

This chain joins TRBV11-2 and TRBJ2-1; D is unresolved. CDR1 is SGHAT and CDR2 is FQNNGV in the germline V gene. Trimming left V 5 bases short and J 6 bases short, with 14 bases between. The CDR3 consists of 14 residues. CDR3 sequence (DNA): TGTGCCAGCAGCCTGACCTCCGCAGGCAATGAGCAGTTCTTC. It is translated as CASSLTSAGNEQFF.

This clone has a handful of counts. The V call is TRBV6-5, the J call TRBJ1-3, with D unresolved. The CDR3 runs 15 residues. Germline-derived CDR1 and CDR2 are MNHEY and SVGAGI. V was shortened by 3 bases and J by 3 bases, with 12 bases between the two germline ends. Here the CDR3 reads CASSYSSLYGNTIYF. DNA for the CDR3: TGTGCCAGCAGTTATTCCTCCTTATATGGAAACACCATATATTTT.

The V and J genes are TRBV5-1 and TRBJ2-5; tentatively, D is TRBD2 (5 bases). Germline CDR1 and CDR2: SGHRS and YFSETQ. The V gene lost 3 bases and the J gene lost 4 bases, with 13 bases spanning the gap. The CDR3 is 14 amino acids. The CDR3 DNA reads TGCGCCAGCAGCTGGCTGTCTCGGGGAGAGACCCAGTACTTC. Amino acids: CASSWLSRGETQYF.

The V call is TRBV7-6, the J call TRBJ1-3; 9 bases are shared with TRBD1. CDR1 and CDR2 from the germline V gene are SGHVS and FNYEAQ. The CDR3 has 15 amino acids. V shed 8 bases and J 4 bases; nucleotides not matched to a gene: 9. CDR3 in DNA: TGTGCCAGCTCCGAACAGGGGGCGACGGGAAACACCATATATTTT. This gives the protein CASSEQGATGNTIYF.